The 22 T cell receptor beta chains in this list originate from one sample, sequenced in a study of technical replicates of blood from a few donors. Here immunoSEQ multiplex PCR was the method, and the copy in TCRdb shows in-frame clones only, minus some. Of approximately 90,000 clones listed, about 95% are singletons. Sequences were obtained from T cells isolated from PBMCs. These receptors all stem from a human donor in good health.

For the CDR3, the DNA is TGTGCCAGTAGTATCCGGGACAGGATATACGAGCAGTACTTC. It is translated as CASSIRDRIYEQYF. The rearrangement uses TRBV19 and TRBJ2-7, with 8 bases fitting TRBD1. The germline gives CDR1 LNHDA, CDR2 SQIVND (reference sequence). With 3 bases clipped from V and 4 bases from J, the junction kept 5 bases outside the gene matches. The CDR3 totals 14 residues.

The J gene is TRBJ2-3, the V gene TRBV15; 9 nucleotides align to TRBD1. This CDR3 comprises 16 residues. In germline, CDR1 is LNHNV, CDR2 YYDKDF (reference sequence). V lost 5 bases and J lost 2; bases outside the gene matches: 8. CDR3 sequence: CATSSGWTGVTDTQYF. The CDR3 DNA sequence: TGTGCCACCAGCTCGGGATGGACAGGGGTCACAGATACGCAGTATTTT.

This sequence joins TRBV18 and TRBJ1-2; 11 bases fit TRBD1. Trimming at V came to 2 bases and at J to 8 bases, leaving 4 bases not matched to a gene. This CDR3 is built from 14 residues. Per germline, CDR1 KGHSH and CDR2 LQKENI. The CDR3 DNA is TGTGCCAGCTCACCAGCGGACAGGGGGCGAGGCTACACCTTC. This encodes CASSPADRGRGYTF.

The rearrangement joins TRBV5-1 to TRBJ1-4, with 7 bases fitting TRBD1. With V trimmed by 6 bases and J by 5 bases, 10 bases remained unmatched. This CDR3 region has 15 residues. Germline CDR1 SGHRS, CDR2 YFSETQ. CDR3 loop: CASTRGGPRNEKLFF. The CDR3 DNA reads as TGCGCCAGCACCCGAGGGGGCCCCCGCAATGAAAAACTGTTTTTT. Full variable domain (rest looked up from reference TRBV5-1 and TRBJ1-4): KAGVTQTPRYLIKTRGQQVTLSCSPISGHRSVSWYQQTPGQGLQFLFEYFSETQRNKGNFPGRFSGRQFSNSRSEMNVSTLELGDSALYLCASTRGGPRNEKLFFGSGTQLSVL.

The chain has TRBV18 and TRBJ1-2; D perhaps matches TRBD1 (5 bases). The CDR3 spans 15 residues. CDR1 and CDR2 from the germline V gene are KGHSH and LQKENI. Trimming shortened V by 3 bases and J by 6 bases, and 17 bases separated the two germline ends. CDR3 amino acids: CASSPRQGQGDGYTF. CDR3 sequence (DNA): TGTGCCAGCTCACCCAGGCAGGGCCAAGGGGATGGCTACACCTTC.

This chain joins TRBV5-1 and TRBJ2-2, with TRBD2 as a possible D gene (5 bases). The CDR3 length is 17 residues. Germline V gives CDR1 SGHRS, CDR2 YFSETQ. V lost 0 bases, J lost 0 bases, and 12 bases lay in between. The CDR3 nucleotides read TGCGCCAGCAGCTTGGCCGGGCGGGCCGCGAACACCGGGGAGCTGTTTTTT. Translating it yields CASSLAGRAANTGELFF.

The rearrangement uses TRBV27 and TRBJ2-3, with 9 bases aligning to TRBD2. Trimming at V came to 6 bases and at J to 1 base, leaving 5 bases not matched to a gene. This CDR3 contains 15 residues. Germline V gene sequence: CDR1 MNHEY, CDR2 SMNVEV (reference sequence). The CDR3 loop reads CASSPPSGGTDTQYF. The CDR3 DNA reads TGTGCCAGCAGCCCTCCTAGCGGGGGCACAGATACGCAGTATTTT.

The chain combines TRBV6-5 with TRBJ2-7, with D unresolved. V was shortened by 3 bases and J by 2 bases, with 8 bases between the two germline ends. Germline lookup yields CDR1 MNHEY and CDR2 SVGAGI. The CDR3 has 13 residues. The CDR3 is CASSYKQPYEQYF. In DNA, the CDR3 is TGTGCCAGCAGTTATAAACAGCCCTACGAGCAGTACTTC.

The table lists this clone with a count of one. The chain carries TRBV10-2 and TRBJ2-7; 7 bases map to TRBD2. The CDR3 has 13 residues. The germline gives CDR1 WSHSY, CDR2 SAAADI. With V trimmed by 2 bases and J by 3 bases, 1 base remained unmatched. CDR3 sequence (DNA): TGCGCCAGCAGTGAGGCTAGCGGCTACGAGCAGTACTTC. This encodes CASSEASGYEQYF.

The J gene is TRBJ2-2, the V gene TRBV5-1; D possibly corresponds to TRBD2 (5 bases). CDR1 and CDR2 (germline): SGHRS, YFSETQ. The CDR3 is 18 residues long. The V and J ends lost 5 bases and 0 bases respectively, with 20 bases between them. The CDR3 sequence is CASSIGPSGSSNTGELFF. The CDR3 nucleotides read TGCGCCAGCAGTATTGGTCCATCGGGGTCCTCGAACACCGGGGAGCTGTTTTTT.

This chain connects TRBV10-2 to TRBJ1-2, with D maybe TRBD1 (6 bases). Germline V gene sequence: CDR1 WSHSY, CDR2 SAAADI. V shed 2 bases and J shed 4 bases, with 11 bases lying between them. This CDR3 comprises 14 residues. The CDR3 sequence: CASSEGPRGYGYTF. In DNA form, the CDR3 reads TGCGCCAGCAGTGAGGGGCCCAGGGGCTATGGCTACACCTTC.

This chain joins TRBV2 and TRBJ1-2; D call uncertain. Germline V CDR1 and CDR2: SNHLY, FYNNEI. This CDR3 has 11 amino acids. V was pared by 8 bases and J by 4 bases, with 8 bases between. The CDR3 DNA follows: TGTGCCAGCTATACCAGCTATGGCTACACCTTC. Translation: CASYTSYGYTF.

The chain employs TRBV19 and TRBJ2-3, with D hard to call. Germline CDR1 is LNHDA and CDR2 is SQIVND (reference sequence). Trimming stripped 3 bases from V and 1 base from J, with 8 bases between. This CDR3 is built from 14 residues. The CDR3, as DNA: TGTGCCAGTAGTATCGATGGCCGCACAGATACGCAGTATTTT. The encoded protein is CASSIDGRTDTQYF.

This chain links TRBV19 with TRBJ2-5, with 7 bases fitting TRBD1. The V gene's germline CDR1 is LNHDA and CDR2 SQIVND (reference sequence). V was pared by 9 bases and J by 2 bases, with 6 bases of the junction left unmatched. This CDR3 has 13 amino acids. CDR3 sequence reads: CASARGKQETQYF. CDR3 sequence (DNA): TGTGCCAGCGCCAGGGGGAAGCAAGAGACCCAGTACTTC.

The J gene is TRBJ1-2, the V gene TRBV6-5, with 9 bases aligning to TRBD1. Germline trimming cut 8 bases from V and 6 bases from J; bases unmatched to any gene: 7. CDR3 length: 13 amino acids. The germline V gene has CDR1 MNHEY and CDR2 SVGAGI. CDR3 loop: CASRQGVFHGYTF. The CDR3 nucleotides read TGTGCCAGCCGACAGGGGGTATTTCATGGCTACACCTTC.

The chain links TRBV28 to TRBJ2-2; 10 bases are shared with TRBD2. This CDR3 comprises 15 residues. The V segment lost 7 bases and the J segment 6 bases; nucleotides outside the gene matches: 8. CDR1 is MDHEN and CDR2 is SYDVKM in the germline V gene. This CDR3 is CASTSTGTSAGELFF. CDR3 sequence (DNA): TGTGCCAGCACCTCAACCGGGACTAGCGCCGGGGAGCTGTTTTTT.

The chain employs TRBV19 and TRBJ2-2; TRBD2 matches 7 bases. The trim removed 6 bases at V and 5 bases at J, leaving 12 bases unmatched. CDR3 size: 16 residues. The germline CDR1 and CDR2 sequences are LNHDA and SQIVND (reference sequence). The CDR3 DNA is TGTGCCAGTAGCCCATGGAGCGGGATGGGGACCGGGGAGCTGTTTTTT. It yields the protein CASSPWSGMGTGELFF.

This chain joins TRBV29-1 and TRBJ2-7; D is undetermined. The V and J ends lost 6 bases and 2 bases respectively, with 8 bases between them. From germline, CDR1 is SQVTM and CDR2 ANQGSEA. The length of the CDR3 is 11 residues. In nucleotides, the CDR3 is TGCAGCGTCCGATTAGCCTACGAGCAGTACTTC. This gives the protein CSVRLAYEQYF.

The chain links TRBV4-2 to TRBJ2-1; TRBD2 agrees at 7 bases. V lost 5 bases to trimming and J lost 5 bases; unmatched junction nucleotides: 12. CDR1 is LGHNA, CDR2 YNFKEQ, per germline. The CDR3 has 16 amino acids. The CDR3 sequence: CASSKGAGLANNEQFF. The CDR3, as DNA: TGTGCCAGCAGCAAGGGAGCGGGGCTAGCCAACAATGAGCAGTTCTTC.

The gene calls are TRBV7-8 and TRBJ2-1; 11 bases map to TRBD2. Germline V gene lookup returns CDR1 SGHVS and CDR2 FQNEAQ. Trimming at V came to 5 bases and at J to 6 bases, leaving 6 bases not matched to a gene. The CDR3 is made up of 15 amino acids. The CDR3 nucleotides are TGTGCCAGCAGCGGTAGCGGGGGGGCGGGCAATGAGCAGTTCTTC. Residues: CASSGSGGAGNEQFF.

The chain recombines TRBV11-2 with TRBJ1-2; possibly TRBD1 for D (5 bases). CDR3 length: 14 residues. CDR1 is SGHAT, CDR2 FQNNGV, per germline. The germline V and J ends were trimmed by 1 base and 3 bases, with 9 bases remaining between them. CDR3 protein: CASSLATEYYGYTF. The CDR3, as DNA: TGTGCCAGCAGCTTAGCGACAGAATACTATGGCTACACCTTC. The whole variable domain, remainder taken from reference TRBV11-2 and TRBJ1-2, is EAGVAQSPRYKIIEKRQSVAFWCNPISGHATLYWYQQILGQGPKLLIQFQNNGVVDDSQLPKDRFSAERLKGVDSTLKIQPAKLEDSAVYLCASSLATEYYGYTFGSGTRLTVV.

The J gene is TRBJ1-1, the V gene TRBV19; possible D gene TRBD1, 5 bases. Per germline, CDR1 LNHDA and CDR2 SQIVND (reference sequence). This CDR3 region has 12 residues. Trimming removed 6 bases from V and 10 bases from J, with 15 bases in between. The CDR3 region is CASRPGVQGAFF. The CDR3 DNA sequence: TGTGCCAGTAGACCCGGAGTCCAGGGAGCTTTCTTT.